This T cell receptor beta chain was retrieved from a study of cytomegalovirus exposure and HLA in healthy donors. General study points: Rare TCR sequences predominated, though certain public TCRs were found in many donors.

PCR employed 60 Vbeta and 13 Jbeta primers. The data were produced by immunoSEQ multiplex PCR, yet TCRdb's version contains in-frame clones alone and is incomplete. This sample has about 160,000 clones, with 70% to 85% found just once. V gave up 6 bases and J gave up 2 bases; unmatched junction bases: 3. The CDR3 sequence is 14 residues long. Per germline, CDR1 SNHLY and CDR2 FYNNEI. As for this clone: Its matching antigen is unknown.

Though probably carrying unrecorded immune exposures, donors were nominally healthy at sampling. The origin of this receptor is a man aged 50-59 years in good health and CMV-seropositive. The genes are TRBV2 and TRBJ1-5; TRBD1 matches at 8 bases. Material for sequencing was PBMCs. CDR3 nucleotide sequence: TGTGCCAGCAGCCTGACAGGGGGCAATCAGCCCCAGCATTTT. This sequence encodes CASSLTGGNQPQHF.